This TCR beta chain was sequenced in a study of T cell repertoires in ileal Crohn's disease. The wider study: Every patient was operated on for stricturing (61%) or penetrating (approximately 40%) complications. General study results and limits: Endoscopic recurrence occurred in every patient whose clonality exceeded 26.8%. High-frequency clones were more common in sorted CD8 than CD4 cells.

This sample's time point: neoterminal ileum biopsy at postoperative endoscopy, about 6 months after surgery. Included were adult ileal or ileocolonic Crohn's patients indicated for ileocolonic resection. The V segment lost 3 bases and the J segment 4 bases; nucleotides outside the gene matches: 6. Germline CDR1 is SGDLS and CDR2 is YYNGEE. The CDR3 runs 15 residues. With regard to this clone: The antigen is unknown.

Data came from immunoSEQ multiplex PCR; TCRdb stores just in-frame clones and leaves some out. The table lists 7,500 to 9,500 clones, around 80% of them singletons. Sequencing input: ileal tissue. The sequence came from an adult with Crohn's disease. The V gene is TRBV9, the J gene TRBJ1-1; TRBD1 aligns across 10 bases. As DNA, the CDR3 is TGTGCCAGCAGCGCCAGACAGGGGGCTGGCACTGAAGCTTTCTTT. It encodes CASSARQGAGTEAFF.